The clone carrying this T cell receptor beta chain was counted between two and nine times. Its antigen remains unknown. Without the conserved terminal phenylalanine or tryptophan, this CDR3 likely stems from a read error. The DNA is omitted, as the CDR3 cannot be located on it reliably, and the CDR3 follows TCRdb's listing. Inclusive of both ends, the CDR3 amounts to 11 amino acids. The germline CDR1 and CDR2 sequences are LGHNA and YSLEER. The sample belongs to a study of Graves' ophthalmopathy and Graves' hyperthyroidism. General observations from the study: The study's model predicted ophthalmopathy progression at 65% to 71% sensitivity and about 72% specificity.

From RNA, the CDR3 regions of TCR beta chains were amplified and sequenced. The authors performed first-round RT-PCR with HTBI primers and then a second-round multiplex PCR. TCRdb re-derived calls from the multiplex PCR reads in MiXCR, one entry per CDR3 protein. The sample records approximately 700,000 distinct CDR3 sequences, around 40% being singletons. This TCR came from an adult man with Graves' ophthalmopathy. The V call is TRBV4-3, the J call TRBJ2-7; the table's D call, TRBD2, has no DNA check behind it. Sequencing used peripheral blood. CDR3 residues: CASSPKTSGSS.